These 27 T cell receptor beta chains originate from one sample sequenced in a study of T cells in localized non-small cell lung cancer. Sequenced by immunoSEQ multiplex PCR; TCRdb stores in-frame clones only, minus some. The sample shows approximately 54,000 clones, just over 85% of them seen only once. The sequences come from peripheral blood, collected before any cancer treatment. The receptors come from a woman aged 35 to 70 with stage I lung adenocarcinoma.

The rearrangement uses TRBV7-9 and TRBJ2-7, with a possible D match to TRBD2 (5 bases). This CDR3 spans 12 amino acids. Trimming took off 1 base at V and 6 bases at J, with 7 bases between the two ends. Per germline, CDR1 SEHNR and CDR2 FQNEAQ (reference sequence). In DNA form, the CDR3 reads TGTGCCAGCAGCTTAGGCAGCGGCGAGCAGTACTTC. Protein product: CASSLGSGEQYF. Together with reference TRBV7-9 and TRBJ2-7, the CDR3 gives the full variable domain: DTGVSQNPRHKITKRGQNVTFRCDPISEHNRLYWYRQTLGQGPEFLTYFQNEAQLEKSRLLSDRFSAERPKGSFSTLEIQRTEQGDSAMYLCASSLGSGEQYFGPGTRLTVT.

The chain links TRBV5-6 to TRBJ1-2, with D tentatively TRBD1 (5 bases). Germline V CDR1 and CDR2: SGHDT, YYEEEE. CDR3 size: 12 residues. V lost 6 bases and J lost 4, with 10 bases in between. The chain's CDR3 is CASKRTLYGYTF. The CDR3 bases are TGTGCCAGCAAGAGGACACTCTATGGCTACACCTTC.

The genes are TRBV9 and TRBJ1-1; D is unclear. Trimming stripped 0 bases from V and 0 bases from J, with 18 bases between. The germline gives CDR1 SGDLS, CDR2 YYNGEE. The CDR3 is 18 amino acids. The chain's CDR3 is CASSVGSPTVGMNTEAFF. CDR3 DNA sequence: TGTGCCAGCAGCGTAGGGAGTCCCACTGTCGGAATGAACACTGAAGCTTTCTTT.

V is TRBV4-1 and J is TRBJ2-5; D uncertain. V lost 1 base to trimming and J lost 4 bases, with 13 bases between them. The CDR3 has 15 residues. Germline CDR1 and CDR2: MGHRA and YSYEKL. In DNA form, the CDR3 reads TGCGCCAGCAGCCAAGTAATTGTCCTAAGAGAGACCCAGTACTTC. Its protein is CASSQVIVLRETQYF.

The chain links TRBV28 to TRBJ1-1; no clear D. CDR3 length equals 13 residues. Germline V gene data show CDR1 as MDHEN and CDR2 as SYDVKM. The V end lost 3 bases, the J end lost 8 bases, and 13 bases lay between the germline ends. The CDR3: CASSLAVNLEAFF. The CDR3 DNA follows: TGTGCCAGCAGTTTGGCTGTCAACTTGGAAGCTTTCTTT.

The chain recombines TRBV6-6 with TRBJ2-5; 8 bases line up with TRBD2. The germline V gene has CDR1 MNHNY and CDR2 SVGAGI (reference sequence). The CDR3 contains 15 residues. Trimming at V came to 6 bases and at J to 5 bases, leaving 11 bases not matched to a gene. Here the CDR3 reads CASRANSGGQETQYF. The CDR3 DNA is TGTGCCAGCAGAGCCAACAGCGGGGGTCAGGAGACCCAGTACTTC.

The chain links TRBV11-2 to TRBJ2-7; D is undetermined. Deletions cut 2 bases from V and 2 bases from J, with 13 bases between. The CDR3 spans 15 residues. Germline V gives CDR1 SGHAT, CDR2 FQNNGV. DNA of the CDR3: TGTGCCAGCAGCTTATCCCCAGGCAGCACCTACGAGCAGTACTTC. Translated: CASSLSPGSTYEQYF.

J is TRBJ2-5 and V is TRBV30, with TRBD1 matching 8 bases. This CDR3 comprises 14 residues. J gave up 2 bases and V 4 bases, and 6 bases lay outside the gene matches. Germline V gene data show CDR1 as GTSNPN and CDR2 as SVGIG (reference sequence). The CDR3 DNA follows: TGTGCCTGGATGACAGGGGTCTTACAAGAGACCCAGTACTTC. This encodes CAWMTGVLQETQYF.

The genes are TRBV5-4 and TRBJ1-2; no definite D call. CDR3 size: 15 residues. The germline V gene has CDR1 SGHNT and CDR2 YYREEE (reference sequence). V lost 0 bases to trimming and J lost 1 base, with 10 bases between them. This CDR3 reads CASSLVGILNYGYTF. CDR3 nucleotide sequence: TGTGCCAGCAGCTTGGTAGGGATTCTTAACTATGGCTACACCTTC.

DNA of the CDR3: TGTGCCAGCAGCGTAGAACCGTCTAGAGGTGGAAGTGAGCAGTTCTTC. Protein product: CASSVEPSRGGSEQFF. V gene TRBV9 combines with J gene TRBJ2-1, with D hard to call. The CDR3 is 16 residues long. V lost 0 bases and J lost 9, with 19 bases in between. CDR1 is SGDLS and CDR2 is YYNGEE in the germline V gene.

This clone was seen more than once but under ten times. The sample contains more than one DNA sequence encoding this CDR3. The chain uses TRBV11-2 and TRBJ2-5; 7 nucleotides agree with TRBD2. V shed 3 bases, J shed 2 bases, and the junction held 0 bases outside the gene matches. The CDR3 covers 13 residues. The V gene's germline CDR1 is SGHAT and CDR2 FQNNGV. The CDR3 DNA reads as TGTGCCAGCAGCTTGGGGGGGCAAGAGACCCAGTACTTC. It yields the protein CASSLGGQETQYF.

The chain uses TRBV4-1 and TRBJ2-5, with 10 bases matching TRBD2. The CDR3 is made up of 15 amino acids. Germline V lookup: CDR1 MGHRA, CDR2 YSYEKL. Germline trimming cut 10 bases from V and 4 bases from J; bases unmatched to any gene: 12. The CDR3 protein is CANDISGGFPETQYF. The CDR3 DNA sequence: TGCGCCAATGATATTAGCGGGGGGTTCCCAGAGACCCAGTACTTC.

The chain uses TRBV7-8 and TRBJ2-7; D is possibly TRBD1 (6 bases). V lost 5 bases and J lost 3, with 20 bases in between. CDR1 and CDR2 from the germline V gene are SGHVS and FQNEAQ. There are 16 residues in the CDR3. CDR3 protein: CASSAYRVSDRYEQYF. The CDR3 DNA reads TGTGCCAGCAGCGCATACAGGGTCTCAGACCGCTACGAGCAGTACTTC.

In its sample, this clone was seen a few times. The chain is built from TRBV30 and TRBJ1-2; weak D call: TRBD1 (6 bases). Germline-derived CDR1 and CDR2 are GTSNPN and SVGIG (reference sequence). This CDR3 has 14 amino acids. V shed 1 base and J shed 8 bases, with 17 bases lying between them. CDR3: CAWSDRGPRRGYTF. CDR3 nucleotide sequence: TGTGCCTGGAGTGACCGGGGGCCCCGACGCGGCTACACCTTC.

The chain joins TRBV5-6 to TRBJ1-2; 8 positions agree with TRBD1. CDR3 length: 13 amino acids. Germline assignment: CDR1 SGHDT and CDR2 YYEEEE. J gave up 7 bases and V 3 bases, and 5 bases lay outside the gene matches. CDR3 loop: CASSSQGALGYTF. The CDR3 bases are TGTGCCAGCAGCTCCCAGGGGGCGCTTGGCTACACCTTC.

The rearrangement joins TRBV7-8 to TRBJ2-7; D gene uncertain. The V gene lost 5 bases and the J gene lost 2 bases, with 16 bases spanning the gap. This CDR3 region has 15 residues. Germline CDR1 reads SGHVS; CDR2 reads FQNEAQ. DNA of the CDR3: TGTGCCAGCAGCGAGACGAGCCGAGGTACCTACGAGCAGTACTTC. Protein: CASSETSRGTYEQYF.

The chain joins TRBV5-1 to TRBJ1-2; the D is unclear. The CDR3 runs to 14 residues. The germline gives CDR1 SGHRS, CDR2 YFSETQ. V gave up 0 bases and J gave up 8 bases, with 14 bases separating them. CDR3 sequence: CASSLASKSAGYTF. The CDR3 region has the DNA TGCGCCAGCAGCTTGGCCTCAAAATCGGCCGGCTACACCTTC.

The CDR3 protein is CASSEGVYEQYF. The CDR3 DNA reads TGCGCCAGCAGTGAAGGGGTTTACGAGCAGTACTTC. J is TRBJ2-7 and V is TRBV10-1; D perhaps matches TRBD1 (5 bases). Germline-derived CDR1 and CDR2 are WNHNN and SYGVQD (reference sequence). Between the trimmed V and J ends, which lost 3 bases and 4 bases, there was a span of 7 bases. The CDR3 totals 12 residues.

The chain joins TRBV5-1 to TRBJ1-2; D might be TRBD1 (5 bases). The V gene lost 3 bases and the J gene lost 0 bases, with 9 bases spanning the gap. CDR3 length: 14 amino acids. Germline V gene data show CDR1 as SGHRS and CDR2 as YFSETQ. The CDR3 spells CASSWDVANYGYTF. The CDR3 bases are TGCGCCAGCAGCTGGGACGTTGCTAACTATGGCTACACCTTC.

CDR3 DNA: TGTGCCCCAATAAAGACCGGTCGGCACTATAGCAATCAGCCCCAGCATTTT. It specifies CAPIKTGRHYSNQPQHF. J is TRBJ1-5 and V is TRBV7-4; D is uncertain. Trimming stripped 11 bases from V and 0 bases from J, with 23 bases between. Germline V CDR1 and CDR2: SGHVT, SQSDAQ. The CDR3 has 17 amino acids. Combining the CDR3 with reference TRBV7-4 and TRBJ1-5 gives the whole variable domain GAGVSQSPRYKVAKRGRDVALRCDSISGHVTLYWYRQTLGQGSEVLTYSQSDAQRDKSGRPSGRFSAERPERSVSTLKIQRTEQGDSAVYLCAPIKTGRHYSNQPQHFGDGTRLSIL.

The J gene is TRBJ1-2, the V gene TRBV6-5; no firm D call. Germline-derived CDR1 and CDR2 are MNHEY and SVGAGI. V was clipped by 7 bases and J by 4 bases, with 10 bases between them. There are 12 residues in the CDR3. CDR3 amino acids: CASTRTSYGYTF. The CDR3 DNA follows: TGTGCCAGCACCAGGACCTCCTATGGCTACACCTTC.

This chain links TRBV4-1 with TRBJ1-1; D might be TRBD1 (6 bases). V lost 5 bases to trimming and J lost 3 bases, with 13 bases between them. Germline assignment: CDR1 MGHRA and CDR2 YSYEKL. The CDR3 has 14 amino acids. The chain's CDR3 is CASSATGGHTEAFF. The CDR3 DNA reads as TGCGCCAGCAGCGCGACGGGGGGGCACACTGAAGCTTTCTTT.

The chain couples TRBV5-1 to TRBJ2-1; 12 bases map to TRBD2. The CDR3 contains 18 residues. Trimming took 4 bases from V and 4 from J; bases not matched to a gene: 12. Germline CDR1 and CDR2: SGHRS and YFSETQ. CDR3 sequence: CASSPTLAGGTHYNEQFF. The CDR3 DNA reads TGCGCCAGCAGCCCCACACTAGCGGGGGGTACCCATTACAATGAGCAGTTCTTC.

V gene TRBV10-1 combines with J gene TRBJ2-7; D uncertain. V was trimmed by 6 bases and J by 9 bases, leaving 18 bases between them. The V gene's germline CDR1 is WNHNN and CDR2 SYGVQD (reference sequence). This CDR3 is built from 13 residues. CDR3 bases: TGCGCCAGCAGCCAAAAATCAGGAATCGGGCAGTACTTC. This encodes CASSQKSGIGQYF.

This clone appeared a single time. The chain links TRBV2 to TRBJ1-5; the D gene is possibly TRBD1 (6 bases). In germline, CDR1 is SNHLY, CDR2 FYNNEI. This CDR3 is 13 amino acids long. V lost 4 bases and J 4 bases, leaving 8 bases between the germline ends. The CDR3 nucleotides are TGTGCCAGCAGTGCCCAGGGGAATCAGCCCCAGCATTTT. This translates into CASSAQGNQPQHF.

This chain uses TRBV4-2 with TRBJ2-4; 10 bases map to TRBD1. Unmatched junction bases numbered 6, after V lost 0 bases and J lost 7 bases. Germline V gives CDR1 LGHNA, CDR2 YNFKEQ. The CDR3 length is 16 residues. CDR3 residues: CASSQDGQGVFNIQYF. The CDR3 nucleotides are TGTGCCAGCAGCCAAGATGGACAGGGGGTTTTCAACATTCAGTACTTC.

The chain links TRBV19 to TRBJ1-5; a weak D match, TRBD1 (5 bases). CDR1 LNHDA and CDR2 SQIVND come from the germline V gene (reference sequence). This CDR3 contains 16 residues. Between the trimmed V and J ends, which lost 5 bases and 1 base, there was a span of 15 bases. CDR3: CASSPGDKGSNQPQHF. The CDR3 DNA reads as TGTGCCAGTAGTCCCGGGGATAAGGGGAGCAATCAGCCCCAGCATTTT.